This T cell receptor (beta chain) was sequenced during a study of hypomethylating agent response in myelodysplastic syndrome. Looking at the study overall: Of about eleven patients, five or six carried TET2, the most frequent mutation.

Trimming removed 3 bases at V and 4 bases at J, with 7 bases between. The CDR3 has 14 amino acids. Looked up from germline, CDR1 is KGHSH and CDR2 is LQKENI. TCRdb's table, derived via immunoSEQ multiplex PCR, lists solely in-frame clones and lacks some. The sample lists about 7,200 clones, around 87% occurring once. The sequence was collected from a human donor with myelodysplastic syndrome. The V and J genes are TRBV18 and TRBJ1-6; D is uncertain. Specimen: bone marrow, collected before or after starting hypomethylating agent treatment for myelodysplastic syndrome (not recorded which). CDR3 loop: CASSPGSYNSPLHF. The CDR3 nucleotides read TGTGCCAGCTCACCCGGCAGTTATAATTCACCCCTCCACTTT.